This passage covers 10 T cell receptor beta chains from one sample sequenced in a study of beta chain features in type 1 diabetes. Since all of the isolated RNA was reverse transcribed, expressed TCRB transcripts were what got sequenced. TCRdb's copy holds only in-frame clones and misses some; the assay was immunoSEQ multiplex PCR. The repertoire includes 240,000 or so clones, more than 65% of them detected once, and roughly 0.048% sits in the top ten. Sequenced input: naive CD4+ T cells from blood. The receptors shown here come from a man in his thirties or forties in good health.

V gene TRBV5-4 combines with J gene TRBJ2-3; TRBD1 might be the D (6 bases). The germline V and J ends were trimmed by 3 bases and 4 bases, with 15 bases remaining between them. The CDR3 runs 15 residues. The V gene's germline CDR1 is SGHNT and CDR2 YYREEE (reference sequence). The CDR3 sequence is CASSSKGEWADTQYF. CDR3 sequence (DNA): TGTGCCAGCAGCTCCAAGGGGGAGTGGGCAGATACGCAGTATTTT.

The chain joins TRBV7-2 to TRBJ2-3; either TRBD1 or TRBD2 may supply D (5 bases each). CDR1 and CDR2 (germline): SGHTA, FQGNSA. The CDR3 is made up of 15 amino acids. The V and J ends lost 2 bases and 3 bases respectively, with 12 bases between them. CDR3 sequence reads: CASSLPGTRTDTQYF. The CDR3, as DNA: TGTGCCAGCAGCTTACCAGGGACCAGGACAGATACGCAGTATTTT.

This clone appeared a single time. The chain combines TRBV5-4 with TRBJ1-2, with 9 nucleotides matching TRBD1. The CDR3 has 13 amino acids. Per the germline V gene, CDR1 is SGHNT and CDR2 is YYREEE (reference sequence). V lost 4 bases and J lost 4; bases outside the gene matches: 2. As DNA, the CDR3 is TGTGCCAGCAGCATACAGGGGGCCTATGGCTACACCTTC. It translates to CASSIQGAYGYTF.

This rearrangement joins TRBV7-2 to TRBJ2-1, with 10 bases that match TRBD2. Per germline, CDR1 SGHTA and CDR2 FQGNSA. Trimming removed 0 bases from V and 8 bases from J; junction bases left unmatched: 4. This CDR3 comprises 15 residues. The CDR3 spells CASSLAPGLAYEQFF. The CDR3 DNA reads as TGTGCCAGCAGCTTAGCGCCGGGACTAGCGTATGAGCAGTTCTTC.

The rearrangement joins TRBV15 to TRBJ2-3; D is ambiguous. The V gene's germline CDR1 is LNHNV and CDR2 YYDKDF (reference sequence). V dropped 5 bases and J dropped 1 base, with 10 bases sitting between them. The CDR3 extends over 14 amino acids. This CDR3 reads CATSPHWGTDTQYF. The CDR3 DNA reads as TGTGCCACCAGCCCCCATTGGGGCACAGATACGCAGTATTTT.

The chain joins TRBV18 to TRBJ2-1, with D unclear. V lost 0 bases and J lost 9, with 9 bases in between. Germline lookup yields CDR1 KGHSH and CDR2 LQKENI. There are 13 residues in the CDR3. CDR3 nucleotides: TGTGCCAGCTCACCACCGTCGAAACCTGAGCAGTTCTTC. Its protein is CASSPPSKPEQFF. Supplemented by reference TRBV18 and TRBJ2-1, the full variable domain reads NAGVMQNPRHLVRRRGQEARLRCSPMKGHSHVYWYRQLPEEGLKFMVYLQKENIIDESGMPKERFSAEFPKEGPSILRIQQVVRGDSAAYFCASSPPSKPEQFFGPGTRLTVL.

The gene calls are TRBV15 and TRBJ2-3, with TRBD2 matching over 7 bases. With 3 bases clipped from V and 3 bases from J, the junction kept 15 bases outside the gene matches. Per the germline V gene, CDR1 is LNHNV and CDR2 is YYDKDF (reference sequence). This CDR3 has 18 residues. CDR3 protein: CATSRAWGGRALTDTQYF. CDR3 sequence (DNA): TGTGCCACCAGCAGGGCCTGGGGGGGGAGGGCCTTGACAGATACGCAGTATTTT.

To note about this clone: Within the sample, other DNA sequences also encode this same CDR3. The chain has TRBV7-9 and TRBJ2-5; the D is unclear. Per germline, CDR1 SEHNR and CDR2 FQNEAQ (reference sequence). V was cut by 3 bases and J by 4 bases, with 3 bases left in between. The CDR3 totals 11 residues. The CDR3 nucleotides are TGTGCCAGCAGCTTTGGAGAGACCCAGTACTTC. This sequence encodes CASSFGETQYF.

The chain combines TRBV5-4 with TRBJ1-2; D is unclear. V was pared by 3 bases and J by 1 base, with 16 bases between. The germline V gene has CDR1 SGHNT and CDR2 YYREEE (reference sequence). CDR3 length: 16 residues. CDR3 amino acids: CASSSLLPADNYGYTF. The CDR3 nucleotides are TGTGCCAGCAGCTCCCTCTTGCCGGCAGATAACTATGGCTACACCTTC.

This sequence joins TRBV28 and TRBJ2-1, with TRBD2 as a possible D gene (5 bases). Trimming cost V 7 bases and J 9 bases, with 19 bases left between them. CDR3 length: 14 amino acids. Per germline, CDR1 MDHEN and CDR2 SYDVKM. CDR3 DNA sequence: TGTGCCAGCACCGGAGGACCCGTGCGAGGTGAGCAGTTCTTC. Translation gives CASTGGPVRGEQFF. Combining the CDR3 with reference TRBV28 and TRBJ2-1 gives the whole variable domain DVKVTQSSRYLVKRTGEKVFLECVQDMDHENMFWYRQDPGLGLRLIYFSYDVKMKEKGDIPEGYSVSREKKERFSLILESASTNQTSMYLCASTGGPVRGEQFFGPGTRLTVL.